This is a list of T cell receptor beta chains from one sample in a study of early T cells in non-severe SARS-CoV-2 infection. TCRdb re-derived calls from the 5' RACE reads in MiXCR, one entry per CDR3 protein. The table records approximately 65,000 distinct CDR3 sequences, more than 9% of them present only once. Input material: whole blood. The receptors derive from an adult who was a healthcare worker with PCR-confirmed SARS-CoV-2 infection or an uninfected control (not recorded which). The CDR3 runs from the conserved cysteine through the conserved F or W. A D gene is named only where the DNA matches it firmly. For some rows the clone size is stated as once, few or many, or as a class when expanded; others skip it.

-	TRBV7-2	TRBJ2-4	TRBD2	TGTGCCAGCAGCCGACCGGGACTAGAAACTAGTTTCGACATTCAGTACTTC	CASSRPGLETSFDIQYF
many	TRBV28	TRBJ1-1	TRBD1	TGTGCCAGCAGTTTTCCTCTGACAGGGTTAGGCACTGAAGCTTTCTTT	CASSFPLTGLGTEAFF
few	TRBV5-1	TRBJ2-7	TRBD2	TGCGCCAGCAGCTTGGCGGCTAGCGGCGAGCAGTACTTC	CASSLAASGEQYF
many	TRBV6-2/TRBV6-3	TRBJ1-1	-	TGTGCCAGCAGTTCCCCCGGAACGGTGACGGGGATTGAAGCTTTCTTT	CASSSPGTVTGIEAFF
many	TRBV7-9	TRBJ2-3	TRBD1	TGTGCCAGCAGCCCGGACAGGGAGACTTTCACAGATACGCAGTATTTT	CASSPDRETFTDTQYF
-	TRBV12-3/TRBV12-4	TRBJ2-1	-	TGTGCCAGCAGTACACAGGGCAACTCCTACAATGAGCAGTTCTTC	CASSTQGNSYNEQFF
few	TRBV5-1	TRBJ1-4	TRBD1	TGCGCCAGCAGCCTGACAGGGGCCTCAAATGAAAAACTGTTTTTT	CASSLTGASNEKLFF
-	TRBV7-9	TRBJ2-1	TRBD1	TGTGCCAGCAGCTTAGCCCAAGGCGCGGGCAGGGGGCTAGGTGAGCAGTTCTTC	CASSLAQGAGRGLGEQFF
few	TRBV27	TRBJ1-1	-	TGTGCCAGCAGTTTATCGTTGGGGGGCTGGTCTGAAGCTTTCTTT	CASSLSLGGWSEAFF
-	TRBV6-5	TRBJ1-5	-	TGTGCCAGCAGCCCTGGACGGTGGGGAAATCAGCCCCAGCATTTT	CASSPGRWGNQPQHF
few	TRBV7-2	TRBJ1-4	-	TGTGCCAGCAGCATGACAGTTGCAACTAATGAAAAACTGTTTTTT	CASSMTVATNEKLFF
-	TRBV7-9	TRBJ2-3	TRBD2	TGTGCCAGCAGCTTAGAGGGTAGCGGGGGCACAGATACGCAGTATTTT	CASSLEGSGGTDTQYF
many	TRBV5-1	TRBJ2-7	-	TGCGCCAGCAGCTTGTGGCCTGCGGCGGATCAAAGGTACGAGCAGTACTTC	CASSLWPAADQRYEQYF